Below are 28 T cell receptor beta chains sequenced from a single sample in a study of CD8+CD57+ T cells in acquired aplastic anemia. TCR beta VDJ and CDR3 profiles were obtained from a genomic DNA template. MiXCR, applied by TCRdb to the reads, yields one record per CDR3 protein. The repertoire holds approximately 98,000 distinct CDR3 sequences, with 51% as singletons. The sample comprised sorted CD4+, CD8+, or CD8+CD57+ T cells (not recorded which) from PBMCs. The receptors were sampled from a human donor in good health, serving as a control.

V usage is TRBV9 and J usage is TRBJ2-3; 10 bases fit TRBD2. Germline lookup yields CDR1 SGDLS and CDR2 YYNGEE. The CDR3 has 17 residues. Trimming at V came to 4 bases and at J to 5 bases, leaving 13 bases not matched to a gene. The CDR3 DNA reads TGTGCCAGCAGCCCCCACGGGCTAGCGGGAGTTGTAGATACGCAGTATTTT. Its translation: CASSPHGLAGVVDTQYF.

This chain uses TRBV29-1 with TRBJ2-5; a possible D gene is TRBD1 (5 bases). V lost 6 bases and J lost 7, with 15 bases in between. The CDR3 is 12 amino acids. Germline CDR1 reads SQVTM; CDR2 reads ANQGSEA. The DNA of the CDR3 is TGCAGCGTGACGTGGGGAAGGGGGACCCAGTACTTC. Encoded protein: CSVTWGRGTQYF.

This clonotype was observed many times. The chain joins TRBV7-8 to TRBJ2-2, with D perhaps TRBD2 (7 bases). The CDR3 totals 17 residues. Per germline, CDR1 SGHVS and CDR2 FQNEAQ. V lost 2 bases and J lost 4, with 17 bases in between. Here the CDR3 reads CASSLNVGGAVTGELFF. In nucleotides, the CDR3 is TGTGCCAGCAGCTTAAATGTAGGGGGGGCGGTCACCGGGGAGCTGTTTTTT.

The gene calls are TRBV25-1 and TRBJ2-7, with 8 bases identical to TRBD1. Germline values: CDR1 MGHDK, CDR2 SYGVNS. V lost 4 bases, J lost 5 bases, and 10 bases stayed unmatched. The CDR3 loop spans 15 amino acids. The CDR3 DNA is TGTGCCAGCAGTGCTCTGGCGGACAGGGAGAACGAGCAGTACTTC. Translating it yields CASSALADRENEQYF.

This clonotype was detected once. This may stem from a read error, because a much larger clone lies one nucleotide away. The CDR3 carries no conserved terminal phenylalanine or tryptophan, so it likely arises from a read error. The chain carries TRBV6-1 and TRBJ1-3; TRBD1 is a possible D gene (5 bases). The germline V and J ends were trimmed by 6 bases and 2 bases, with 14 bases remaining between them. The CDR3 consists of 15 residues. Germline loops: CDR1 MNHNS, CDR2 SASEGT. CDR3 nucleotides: TGTGCCAGCAGGCTAGGAGGGGTCCCTGGAAACACCATATATTCT. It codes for CASRLGGVPGNTIYS.

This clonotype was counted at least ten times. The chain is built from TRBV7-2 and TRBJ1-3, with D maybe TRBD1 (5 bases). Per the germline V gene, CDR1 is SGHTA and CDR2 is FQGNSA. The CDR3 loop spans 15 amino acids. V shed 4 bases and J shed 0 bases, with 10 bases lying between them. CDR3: CASSSLDNSGNTIYF. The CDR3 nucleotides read TGTGCCAGCAGCTCCCTGGACAACTCTGGAAACACCATATATTTT.

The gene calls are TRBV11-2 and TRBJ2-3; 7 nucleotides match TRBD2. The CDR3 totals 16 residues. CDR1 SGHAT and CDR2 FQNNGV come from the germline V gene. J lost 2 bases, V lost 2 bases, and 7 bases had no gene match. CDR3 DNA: TGTGCCAGCAGCTTATATACCGCGGGAGTCACAGATACGCAGTATTTT. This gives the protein CASSLYTAGVTDTQYF.

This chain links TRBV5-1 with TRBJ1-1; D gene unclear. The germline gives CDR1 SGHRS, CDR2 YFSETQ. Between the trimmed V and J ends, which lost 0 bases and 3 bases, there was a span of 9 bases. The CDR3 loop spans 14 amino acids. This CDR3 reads CASSLAGTDTEAFF. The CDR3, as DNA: TGCGCCAGCAGCTTGGCCGGAACCGACACTGAAGCTTTCTTT.

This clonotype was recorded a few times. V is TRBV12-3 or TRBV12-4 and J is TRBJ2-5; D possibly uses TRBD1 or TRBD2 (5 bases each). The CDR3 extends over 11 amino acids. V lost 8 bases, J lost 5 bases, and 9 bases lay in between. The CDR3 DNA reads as TGTGCCAGCGGGGGTCGGGAGACCCAGTACTTC. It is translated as CASGGRETQYF.

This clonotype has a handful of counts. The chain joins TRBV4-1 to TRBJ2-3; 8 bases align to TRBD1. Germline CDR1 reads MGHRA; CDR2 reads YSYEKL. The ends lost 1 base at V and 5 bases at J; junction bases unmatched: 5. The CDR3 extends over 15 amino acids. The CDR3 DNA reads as TGCGCCAGCAGCCAAGTCAGGGGGCAAGGAGATACGCAGTATTTT. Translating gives CASSQVRGQGDTQYF.

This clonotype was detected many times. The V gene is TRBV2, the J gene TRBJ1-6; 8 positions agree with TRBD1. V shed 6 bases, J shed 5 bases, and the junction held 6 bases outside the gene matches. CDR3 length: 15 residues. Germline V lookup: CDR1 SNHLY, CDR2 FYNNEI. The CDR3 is CASRDGQGDNSPLHF. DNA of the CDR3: TGTGCCAGCAGAGACGGACAGGGAGATAATTCACCCCTCCACTTT.

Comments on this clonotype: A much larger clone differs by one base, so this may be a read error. The CDR3 nucleotides are TGTGCCAGCCAGGACAGGGGGATGCCCCTGAACACTGACGCTTTCTTT. Amino acids: CASQDRGMPLNTDAFF. The V gene is TRBV6-1, the J gene TRBJ1-1; 10 bases fit TRBD1. Per germline, CDR1 MNHNS and CDR2 SASEGT. The CDR3 is made up of 16 amino acids.

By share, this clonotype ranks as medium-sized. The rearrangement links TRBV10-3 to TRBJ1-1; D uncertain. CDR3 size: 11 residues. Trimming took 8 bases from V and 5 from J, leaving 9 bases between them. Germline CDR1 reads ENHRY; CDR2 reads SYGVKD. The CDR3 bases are TGTGCCATCGTTCGAGGGACTGAAGCTTTCTTT. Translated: CAIVRGTEAFF.

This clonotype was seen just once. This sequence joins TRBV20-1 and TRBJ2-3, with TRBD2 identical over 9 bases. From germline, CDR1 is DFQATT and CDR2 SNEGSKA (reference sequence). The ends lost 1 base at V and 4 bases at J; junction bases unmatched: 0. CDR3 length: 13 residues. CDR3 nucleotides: TGCAGTGCTAGAGGCGGGGGGGCAGATACGCAGTATTTT. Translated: CSARGGGADTQYF.

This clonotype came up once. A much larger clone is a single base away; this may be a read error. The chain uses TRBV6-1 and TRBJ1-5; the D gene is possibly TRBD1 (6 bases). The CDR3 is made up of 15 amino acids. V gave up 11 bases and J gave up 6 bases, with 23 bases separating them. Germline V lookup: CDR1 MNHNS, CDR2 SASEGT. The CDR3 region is CAGTLSGALRQPQHF. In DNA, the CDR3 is TGTGCCGGCACATTATCAGGGGCTTTACGTCAGCCCCAGCATTTT.

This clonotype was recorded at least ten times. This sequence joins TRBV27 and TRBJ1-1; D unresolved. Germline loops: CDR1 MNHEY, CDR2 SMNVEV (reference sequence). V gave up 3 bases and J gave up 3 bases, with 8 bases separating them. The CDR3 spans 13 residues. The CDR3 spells CASSFTGDTEAFF. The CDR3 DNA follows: TGTGCCAGCAGTTTTACCGGGGACACTGAAGCTTTCTTT.

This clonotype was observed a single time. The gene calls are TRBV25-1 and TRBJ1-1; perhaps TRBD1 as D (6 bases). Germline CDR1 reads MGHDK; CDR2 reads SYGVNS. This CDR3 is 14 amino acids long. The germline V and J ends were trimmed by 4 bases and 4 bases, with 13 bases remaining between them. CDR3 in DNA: TGTGCCAGCAGTGGGGGGGGCAGAAGCACTGAAGCTTTCTTT. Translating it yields CASSGGGRSTEAFF.

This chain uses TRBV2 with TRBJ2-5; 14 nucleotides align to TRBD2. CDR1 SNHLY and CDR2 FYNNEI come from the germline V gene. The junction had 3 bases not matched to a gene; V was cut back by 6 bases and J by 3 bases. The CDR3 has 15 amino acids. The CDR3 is CASSRLAGGKETQYF. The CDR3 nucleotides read TGTGCCAGCAGCCGACTAGCGGGGGGGAAAGAGACCCAGTACTTC.

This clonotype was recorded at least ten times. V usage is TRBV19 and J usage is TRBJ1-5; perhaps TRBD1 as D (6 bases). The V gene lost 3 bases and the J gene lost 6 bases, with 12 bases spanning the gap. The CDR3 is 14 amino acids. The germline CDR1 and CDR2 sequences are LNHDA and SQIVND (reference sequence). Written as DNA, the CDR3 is TGTGCCAGTAGTATCGACAGGCAATCTCAGCCCCAGCATTTT. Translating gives CASSIDRQSQPQHF.

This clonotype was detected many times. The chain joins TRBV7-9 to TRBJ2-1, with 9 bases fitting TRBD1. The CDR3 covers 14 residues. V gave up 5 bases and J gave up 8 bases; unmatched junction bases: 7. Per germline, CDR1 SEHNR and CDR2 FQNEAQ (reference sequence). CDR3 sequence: CASSSRDRADEQFF. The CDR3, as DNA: TGTGCCAGCAGCAGCCGGGACAGGGCAGATGAGCAGTTCTTC.

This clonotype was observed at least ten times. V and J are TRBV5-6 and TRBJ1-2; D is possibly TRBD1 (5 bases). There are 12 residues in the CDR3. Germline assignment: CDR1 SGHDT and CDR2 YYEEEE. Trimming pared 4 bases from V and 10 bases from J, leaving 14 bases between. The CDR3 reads CASSGRRGPYTF. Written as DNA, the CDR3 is TGTGCCAGCAGCGGGCGACGGGGACCCTACACCTTC.

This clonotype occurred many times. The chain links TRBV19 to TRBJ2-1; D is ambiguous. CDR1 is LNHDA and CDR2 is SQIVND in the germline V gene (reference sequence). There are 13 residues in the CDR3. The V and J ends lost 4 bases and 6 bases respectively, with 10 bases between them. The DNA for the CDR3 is TGTGCCAGTAGTACCACGGACGGCAATGAGCAGTTCTTC. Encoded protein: CASSTTDGNEQFF. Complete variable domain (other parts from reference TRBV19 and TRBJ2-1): DGGITQSPKYLFRKEGQNVTLSCEQNLNHDAMYWYRQDPGQGLRLIYYSQIVNDFQKGDIAEGYSVSREKKESFPLTVTSAQKNPTAFYLCASSTTDGNEQFFGPGTRLTVL.

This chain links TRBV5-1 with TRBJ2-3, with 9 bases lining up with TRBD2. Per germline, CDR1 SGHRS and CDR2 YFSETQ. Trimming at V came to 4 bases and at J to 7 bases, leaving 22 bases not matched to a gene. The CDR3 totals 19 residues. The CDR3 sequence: CASSPRIVLSGGQGNTQYF. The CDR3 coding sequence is TGCGCCAGCAGCCCCCGGATCGTTCTTAGCGGGGGCCAAGGGAATACGCAGTATTTT.

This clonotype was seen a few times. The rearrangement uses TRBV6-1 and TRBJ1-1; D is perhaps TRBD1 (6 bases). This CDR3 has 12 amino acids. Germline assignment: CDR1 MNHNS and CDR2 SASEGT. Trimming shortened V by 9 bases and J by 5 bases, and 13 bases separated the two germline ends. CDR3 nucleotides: TGTGCCAGTAGGGGGTCGGGGACTGAAGCTTTCTTT. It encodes CASRGSGTEAFF.

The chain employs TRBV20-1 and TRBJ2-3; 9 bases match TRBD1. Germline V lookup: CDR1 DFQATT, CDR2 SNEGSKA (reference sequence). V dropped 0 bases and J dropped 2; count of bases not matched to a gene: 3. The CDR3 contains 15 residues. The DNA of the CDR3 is TGCAGTGCTAGAGACGGGGACAGGGACACAGATACGCAGTATTTT. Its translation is CSARDGDRDTDTQYF.

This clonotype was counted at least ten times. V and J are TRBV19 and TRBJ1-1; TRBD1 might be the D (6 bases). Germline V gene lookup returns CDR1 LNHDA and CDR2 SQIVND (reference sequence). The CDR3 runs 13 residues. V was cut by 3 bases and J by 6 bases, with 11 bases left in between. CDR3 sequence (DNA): TGTGCCAGTAGTATTGGGGGGGCACCTGAAGCTTTCTTT. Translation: CASSIGGAPEAFF.

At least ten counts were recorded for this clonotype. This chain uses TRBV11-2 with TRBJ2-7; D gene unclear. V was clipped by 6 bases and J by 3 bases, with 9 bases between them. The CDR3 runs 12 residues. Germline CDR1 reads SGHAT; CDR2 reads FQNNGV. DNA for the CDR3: TGTGCCAGCAGTCACGACGGCTACGAGCAGTACTTC. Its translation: CASSHDGYEQYF. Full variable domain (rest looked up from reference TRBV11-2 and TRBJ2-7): EAGVAQSPRYKIIEKRQSVAFWCNPISGHATLYWYQQILGQGPKLLIQFQNNGVVDDSQLPKDRFSAERLKGVDSTLKIQPAKLEDSAVYLCASSHDGYEQYFGPGTRLTVT.

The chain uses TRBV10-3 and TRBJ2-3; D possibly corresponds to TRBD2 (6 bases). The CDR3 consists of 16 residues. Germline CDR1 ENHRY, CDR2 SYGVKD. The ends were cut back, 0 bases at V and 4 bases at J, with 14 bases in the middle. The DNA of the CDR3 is TGTGCCATCAGTGAGTCGCGGGGAGAGGTCTCAGATACGCAGTATTTT. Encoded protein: CAISESRGEVSDTQYF.